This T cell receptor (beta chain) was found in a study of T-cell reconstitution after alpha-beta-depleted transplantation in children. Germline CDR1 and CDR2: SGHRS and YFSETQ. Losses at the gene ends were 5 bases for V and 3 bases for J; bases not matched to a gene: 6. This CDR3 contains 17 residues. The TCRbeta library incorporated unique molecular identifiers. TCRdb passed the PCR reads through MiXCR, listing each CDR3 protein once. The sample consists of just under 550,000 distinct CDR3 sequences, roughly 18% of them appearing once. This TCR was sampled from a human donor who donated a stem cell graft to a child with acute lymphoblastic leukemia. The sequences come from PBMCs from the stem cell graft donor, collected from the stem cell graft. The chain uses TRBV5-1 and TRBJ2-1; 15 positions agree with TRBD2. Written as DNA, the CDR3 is TGCGCCAGCAGGACCGGGACTAGCGGGAGGAACTACAATGAGCAGTTCTTC. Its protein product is CASRTGTSGRNYNEQFF. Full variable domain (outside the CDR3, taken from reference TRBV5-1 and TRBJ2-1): KAGVTQTPRYLIKTRGQQVTLSCSPISGHRSVSWYQQTPGQGLQFLFEYFSETQRNKGNFPGRFSGRQFSNSRSEMNVSTLELGDSALYLCASRTGTSGRNYNEQFFGPGTRLTVL.